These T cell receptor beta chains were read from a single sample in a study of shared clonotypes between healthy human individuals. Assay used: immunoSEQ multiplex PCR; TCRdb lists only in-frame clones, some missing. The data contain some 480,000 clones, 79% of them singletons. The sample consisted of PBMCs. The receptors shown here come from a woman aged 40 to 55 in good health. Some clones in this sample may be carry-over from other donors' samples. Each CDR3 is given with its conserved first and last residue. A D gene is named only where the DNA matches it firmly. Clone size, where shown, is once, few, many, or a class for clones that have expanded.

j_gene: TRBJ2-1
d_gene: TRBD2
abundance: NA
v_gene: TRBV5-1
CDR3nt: TGCGCCAGCAGCCTAGGGACTAGCGGATACAATGAGCAGTTCTTC
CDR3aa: CASSLGTSGYNEQFF

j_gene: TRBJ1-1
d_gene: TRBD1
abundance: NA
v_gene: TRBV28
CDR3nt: TGTGCCAGCAGTCCGACAGGGCGGGGGACTGAAGCTTTCTTT
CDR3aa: CASSPTGRGTEAFF

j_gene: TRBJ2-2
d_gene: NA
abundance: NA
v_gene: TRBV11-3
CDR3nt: TGTGCCAGCAGCTTAGAGACGAATTATGTTGCCGGGGAGCTGTTTTTT
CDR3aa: CASSLETNYVAGELFF

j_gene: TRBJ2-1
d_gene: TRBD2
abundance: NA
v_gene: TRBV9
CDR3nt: TGTGCCAGCAGCGTAGCGGGCGGGAGAGGTTCATATGAGCAGTTCTTC
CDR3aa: CASSVAGGRGSYEQFF

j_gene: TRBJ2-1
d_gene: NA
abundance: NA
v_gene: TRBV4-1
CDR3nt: TGCGCCAGCAGCCAAGTCCCGGGATTCTCCTACAATGAGCAGTTCTTC
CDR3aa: CASSQVPGFSYNEQFF

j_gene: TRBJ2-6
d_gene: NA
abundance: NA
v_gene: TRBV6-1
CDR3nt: TGTGCCAGCAGTGAATCGTCATTCTCTGGGGCCAACGTCCTGACTTTC
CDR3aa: CASSESSFSGANVLTF

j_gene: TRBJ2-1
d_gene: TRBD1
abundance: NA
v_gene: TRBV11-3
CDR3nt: TGTGCCAGCAGCCAGGGGGCTGGCGGGCCTACAGGATTTTACCTCCAGTTCTTC
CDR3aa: CASSQGAGGPTGFYLQFF

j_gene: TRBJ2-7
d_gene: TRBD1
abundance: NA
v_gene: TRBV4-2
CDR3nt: TGTGCCAGCAGCCAACTGACAGGGGTCAGCTACGAGCAGTACTTC
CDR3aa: CASSQLTGVSYEQYF

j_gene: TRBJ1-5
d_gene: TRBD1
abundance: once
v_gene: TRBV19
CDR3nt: TGTGCCACCCATAACGGGGGGGGGACAGGGAATCAGCCCCAGCATTTT
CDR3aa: CATHNGGGTGNQPQHF

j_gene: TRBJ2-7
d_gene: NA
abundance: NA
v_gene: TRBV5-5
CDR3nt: TGTGCCAGCAGCTTGTCCGGGACCGCCGCCTACGAGCAGTACTTC
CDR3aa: CASSLSGTAAYEQYF

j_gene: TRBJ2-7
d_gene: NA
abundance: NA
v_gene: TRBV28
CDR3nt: TGTGCCACCCAAGTGACTAACCTACCCTACGAGCAGTACTTC
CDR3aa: CATQVTNLPYEQYF

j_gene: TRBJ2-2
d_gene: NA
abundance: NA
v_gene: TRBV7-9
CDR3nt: TGTGCCAGCAGCTTAGTTGGTGGGCTAGCCGCCGGGGAGCTGTTTTTT
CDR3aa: CASSLVGGLAAGELFF

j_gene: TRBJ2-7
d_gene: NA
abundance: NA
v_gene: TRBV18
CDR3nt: TGTGCCAGCTCATCAAGGGACGGATCCTACGAGCAGTACTTC
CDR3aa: CASSSRDGSYEQYF

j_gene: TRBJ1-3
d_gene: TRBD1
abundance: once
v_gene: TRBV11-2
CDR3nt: TGTGCCAGCAGCCAGGACAGGGTTGGTGGAAACACCATATATTTT
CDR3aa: CASSQDRVGGNTIYF

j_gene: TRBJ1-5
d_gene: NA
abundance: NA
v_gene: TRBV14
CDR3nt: TGTGCCAGCAGCCAAGGCGGGGCAGGGTTTCAGCCCCAGCATTTT
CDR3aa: CASSQGGAGFQPQHF

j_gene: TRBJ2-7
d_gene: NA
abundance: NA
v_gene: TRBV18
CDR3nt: TGTGCCAGCTCAGAGGGGGTCCCCTACGAGCAGTACTTC
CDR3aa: CASSEGVPYEQYF

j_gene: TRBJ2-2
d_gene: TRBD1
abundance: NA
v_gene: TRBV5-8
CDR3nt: TGTGCCAGCAGCCGATGGACAGGGGAGACCGGGGAGCTGTTTTTT
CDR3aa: CASSRWTGETGELFF

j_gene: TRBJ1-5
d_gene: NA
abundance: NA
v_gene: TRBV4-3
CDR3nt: TGCGCCAGCAGCCAAGTATCGGGTCAGCCCCAGCATTTT
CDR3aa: CASSQVSGQPQHF

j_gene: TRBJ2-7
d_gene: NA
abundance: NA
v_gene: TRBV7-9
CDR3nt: TGTGCCAGCAGCTTAAGTACGGGGCAGGGGAGGACTCACGAGCAGTACTTC
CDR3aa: CASSLSTGQGRTHEQYF

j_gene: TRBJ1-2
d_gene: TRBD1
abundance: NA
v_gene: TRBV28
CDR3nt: TGTGCCACTCGACAGGGGGTTAACTATGGCTACACCTTC
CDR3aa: CATRQGVNYGYTF

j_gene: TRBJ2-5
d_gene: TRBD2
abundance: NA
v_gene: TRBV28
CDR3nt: TGTGCCAGCAGGTCTCGACTAGCCGGAGAGACCCAGTACTTC
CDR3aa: CASRSRLAGETQYF

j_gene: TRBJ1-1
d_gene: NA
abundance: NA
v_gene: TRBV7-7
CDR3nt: TGTGCTAGCAGCTTCCGCGGGGGGGGGCCCCACACTGAAGCTTTCTTT
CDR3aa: CASSFRGGGPHTEAFF

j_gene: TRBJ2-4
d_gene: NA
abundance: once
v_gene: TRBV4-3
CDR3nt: TGCGCCAGCAGCCAAGGGAATAGGTTTGTCTTTAGCCGGGCGGACATTCAGTACTTC
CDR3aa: CASSQGNRFVFSRADIQYF

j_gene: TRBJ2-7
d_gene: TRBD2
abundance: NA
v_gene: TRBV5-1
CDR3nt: TGCGCCAGCAGCTCGAATAGGGGGGCTAGCGGGTTGGCCTACGAGCAGTACTTC
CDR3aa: CASSSNRGASGLAYEQYF

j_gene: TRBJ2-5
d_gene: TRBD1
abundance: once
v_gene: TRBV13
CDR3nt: TGTGCCAGCAGACTATCCGGGACAGGGCAAGAGACCCAGTACTTC
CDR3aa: CASRLSGTGQETQYF

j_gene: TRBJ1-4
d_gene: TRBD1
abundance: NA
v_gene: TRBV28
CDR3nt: TGTGCCAGCAGAGCCGGACCGGGACAGAGGAATGAAAAACTGTTTTTT
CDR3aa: CASRAGPGQRNEKLFF

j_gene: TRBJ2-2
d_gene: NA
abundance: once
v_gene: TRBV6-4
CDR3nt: TGTGCCAGCAGTGCTTCCCGCGGCTTTGGGAACACCGGGGAGCTGTTTTTT
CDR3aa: CASSASRGFGNTGELFF

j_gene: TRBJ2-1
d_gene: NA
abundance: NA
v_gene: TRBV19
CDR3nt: TGTGCCAGTAGTAAAGACCGACCAGCGGGTAATGAGCAGTTCTTC
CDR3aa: CASSKDRPAGNEQFF

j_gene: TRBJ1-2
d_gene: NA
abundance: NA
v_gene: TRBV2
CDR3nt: TGTGCCAGCAGTGGGGGGCAGGATTATGGCTACACCTTC
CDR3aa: CASSGGQDYGYTF

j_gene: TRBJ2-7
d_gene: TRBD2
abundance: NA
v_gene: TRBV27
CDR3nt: TGTGCCAGCGGGGGGCTAGCGGGAGCAAGCGAGCAGTACTTC
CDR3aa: CASGGLAGASEQYF

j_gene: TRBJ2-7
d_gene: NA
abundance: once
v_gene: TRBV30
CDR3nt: TGTGCCTGGGCCGCGGGCTGGAGCTCCTACGAGCAGTACTTC
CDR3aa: CAWAAGWSSYEQYF

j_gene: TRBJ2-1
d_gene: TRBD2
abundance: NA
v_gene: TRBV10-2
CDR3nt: TGCGCCAGCAGGTTAGCGGGAGCTAATTACAATGAGCAGTTCTTC
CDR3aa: CASRLAGANYNEQFF

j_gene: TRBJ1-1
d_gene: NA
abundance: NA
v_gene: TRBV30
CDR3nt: TGTGCCTGGAGTAGGGGAGGCACTGAAGCTTTCTTT
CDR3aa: CAWSRGGTEAFF

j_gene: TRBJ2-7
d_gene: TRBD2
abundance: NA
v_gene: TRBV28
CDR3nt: TGTGCCAGCAGTTTATCAGCGGGAGCCAGACAGCAGTACTTC
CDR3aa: CASSLSAGARQQYF

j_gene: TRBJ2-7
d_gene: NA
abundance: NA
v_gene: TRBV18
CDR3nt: TGTGCCAGCTCACCACCGAACCTATCCCCTGGTGAGCAGTACTTC
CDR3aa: CASSPPNLSPGEQYF

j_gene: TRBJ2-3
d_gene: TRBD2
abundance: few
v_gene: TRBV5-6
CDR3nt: TGTGCCAGCAGCTTGACTAGCGGTTCAGATACGCAGTATTTT
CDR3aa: CASSLTSGSDTQYF

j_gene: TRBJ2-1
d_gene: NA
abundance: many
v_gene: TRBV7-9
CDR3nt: TGTGCCAGCAGCCCGAAAAGCGAAGGCTCCTACAATGAGCAGTTCTTC
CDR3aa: CASSPKSEGSYNEQFF

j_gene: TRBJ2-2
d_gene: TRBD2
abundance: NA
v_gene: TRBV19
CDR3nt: TGTGCCAGTAGGGTTGGGATAGCGGGAGGCACCGGGGAGCTGTTTTTT
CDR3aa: CASRVGIAGGTGELFF

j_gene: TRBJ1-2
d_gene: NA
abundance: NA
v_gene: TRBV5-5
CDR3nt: TGTGCCAGCAGCTTTCCAGGGAACTATGGCTACACCTTC
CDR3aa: CASSFPGNYGYTF

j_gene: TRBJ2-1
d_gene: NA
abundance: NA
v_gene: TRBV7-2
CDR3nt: TGTGCCAGCAGCTTAGGCCGTTACAATGAGCAGTTCTTC
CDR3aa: CASSLGRYNEQFF

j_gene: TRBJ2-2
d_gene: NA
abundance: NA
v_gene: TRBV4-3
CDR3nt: TGCGCCAGCAGCGCAGCCGGGGTAGTGATTGGAGAGACCGGGGAGCTGTTTTTT
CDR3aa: CASSAAGVVIGETGELFF

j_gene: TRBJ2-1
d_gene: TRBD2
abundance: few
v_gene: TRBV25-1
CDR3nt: TGTGCCAGCAGTTTCTCTAGCGGGGAGGGCTCCTACAATGAGCAGTTCTTC
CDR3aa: CASSFSSGEGSYNEQFF

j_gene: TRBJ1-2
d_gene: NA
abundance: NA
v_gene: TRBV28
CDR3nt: TGCGGAATAGGGGGGGGTCGCTATGGCTACACCTTC
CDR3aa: CGIGGGRYGYTF

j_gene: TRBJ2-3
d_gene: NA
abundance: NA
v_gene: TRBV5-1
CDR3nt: TGCGCCAGCAGCTTGGGGTGGACTAGCACAGATACGCAGTATTTT
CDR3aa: CASSLGWTSTDTQYF

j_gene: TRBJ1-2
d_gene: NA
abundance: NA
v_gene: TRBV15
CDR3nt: TGTGCCACCAGCAGAGACCCGAACTATGGCTACACCTTC
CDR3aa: CATSRDPNYGYTF

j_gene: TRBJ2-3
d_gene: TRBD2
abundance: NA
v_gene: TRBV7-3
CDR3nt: TGTGCCAGCAGCTTAAAAACTAGCGGGAGGGCCTACACGCAGTATTTT
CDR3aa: CASSLKTSGRAYTQYF

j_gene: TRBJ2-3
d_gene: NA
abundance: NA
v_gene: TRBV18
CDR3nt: TGTGCCAGCTCATCCCCTAGCGTAACAGATACGCAGTATTTT
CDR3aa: CASSSPSVTDTQYF

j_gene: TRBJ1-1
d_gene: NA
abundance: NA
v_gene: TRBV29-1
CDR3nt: TGCAGCGCTAGGATTGGAGGGACAAACACTGAAGCTTTCTTT
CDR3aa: CSARIGGTNTEAFF

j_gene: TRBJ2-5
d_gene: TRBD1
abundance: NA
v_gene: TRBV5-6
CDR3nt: TGTGCCAGCAGCTTTCACCAGGGGGCCACCCAAGAGACCCAGTACTTC
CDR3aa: CASSFHQGATQETQYF

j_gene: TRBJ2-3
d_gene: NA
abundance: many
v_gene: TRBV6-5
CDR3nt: TGTGCCAGCAGTCATGGACTGCAGAGCACAGATACGCAGTATTTT
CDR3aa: CASSHGLQSTDTQYF

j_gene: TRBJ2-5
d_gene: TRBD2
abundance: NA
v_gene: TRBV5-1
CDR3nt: TGCGCCAGCAGCTTCACCCTCCTAGCGGGAGAAGAGACCCAGTACTTC
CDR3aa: CASSFTLLAGEETQYF

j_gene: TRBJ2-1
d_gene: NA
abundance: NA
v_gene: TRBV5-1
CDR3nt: TGCGCCAGCAGCTTGTTAGGGAGCGGGCGCTACAATGAGCAGTTCTTC
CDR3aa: CASSLLGSGRYNEQFF

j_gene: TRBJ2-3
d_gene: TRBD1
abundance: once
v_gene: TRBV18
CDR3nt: TGTGCCAGCTCACGCGGACAGGCGCCAGATACGCAGTATTTT
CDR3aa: CASSRGQAPDTQYF

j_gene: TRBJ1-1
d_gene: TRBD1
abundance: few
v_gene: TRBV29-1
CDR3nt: TGCAGCGCCGGGACAGGGGACACTGAAGCTTTCTTT
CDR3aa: CSAGTGDTEAFF

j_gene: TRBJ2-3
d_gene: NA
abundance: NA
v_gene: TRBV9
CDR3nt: TGTGCCAGCAGCGTAGACGGGCTTTACACAGATACGCAGTATTTT
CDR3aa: CASSVDGLYTDTQYF

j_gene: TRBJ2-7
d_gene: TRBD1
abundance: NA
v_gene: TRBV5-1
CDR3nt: TGCGCCAGCAGCTTGGACAGGGGAAGAGAGCAGTACTTC
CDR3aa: CASSLDRGREQYF

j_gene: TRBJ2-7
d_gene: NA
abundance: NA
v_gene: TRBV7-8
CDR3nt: TGTGCCAGCAGCTTCCCCACCGGGACGGCCGCCTACGAGCAGTACTTC
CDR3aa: CASSFPTGTAAYEQYF

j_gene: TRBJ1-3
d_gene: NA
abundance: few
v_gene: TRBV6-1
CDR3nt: TGTGCCAGCAGTGAACTGGGGGTGGCTGGAAACACCATATATTTT
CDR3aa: CASSELGVAGNTIYF